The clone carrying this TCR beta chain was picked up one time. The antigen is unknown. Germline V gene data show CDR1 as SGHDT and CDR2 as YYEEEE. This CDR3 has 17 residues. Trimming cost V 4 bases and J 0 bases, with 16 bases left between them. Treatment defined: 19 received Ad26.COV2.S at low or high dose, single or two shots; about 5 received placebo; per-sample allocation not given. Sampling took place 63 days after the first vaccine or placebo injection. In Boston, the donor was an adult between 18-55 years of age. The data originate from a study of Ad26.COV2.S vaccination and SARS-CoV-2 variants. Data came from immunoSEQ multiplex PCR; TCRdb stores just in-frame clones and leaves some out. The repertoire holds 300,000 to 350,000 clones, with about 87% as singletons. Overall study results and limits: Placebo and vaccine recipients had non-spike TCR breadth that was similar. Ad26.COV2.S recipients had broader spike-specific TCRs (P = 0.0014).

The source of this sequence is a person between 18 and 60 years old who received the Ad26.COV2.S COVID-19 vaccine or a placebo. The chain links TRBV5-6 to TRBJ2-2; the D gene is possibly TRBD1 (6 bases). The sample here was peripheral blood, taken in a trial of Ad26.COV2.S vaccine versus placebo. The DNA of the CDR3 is TGTGCCAGCAGCCCTCTGACAGGTATTACGAACACCGGGGAGCTGTTTTTT. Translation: CASSPLTGITNTGELFF.